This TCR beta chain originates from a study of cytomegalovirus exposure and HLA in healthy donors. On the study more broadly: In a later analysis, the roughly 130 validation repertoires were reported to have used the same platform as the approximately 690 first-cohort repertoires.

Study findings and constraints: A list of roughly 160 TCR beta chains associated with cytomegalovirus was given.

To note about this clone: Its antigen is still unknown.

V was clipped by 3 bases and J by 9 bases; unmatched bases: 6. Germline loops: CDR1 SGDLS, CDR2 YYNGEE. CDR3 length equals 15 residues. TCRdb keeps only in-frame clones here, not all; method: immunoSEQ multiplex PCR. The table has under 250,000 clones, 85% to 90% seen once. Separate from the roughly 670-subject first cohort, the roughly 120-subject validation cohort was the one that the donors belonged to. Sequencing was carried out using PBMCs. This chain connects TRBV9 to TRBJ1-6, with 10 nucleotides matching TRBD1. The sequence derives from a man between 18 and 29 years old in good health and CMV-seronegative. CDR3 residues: CASSETGTGVSPLHF. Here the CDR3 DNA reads TGTGCCAGCAGCGAAACCGGGACAGGGGTTTCACCCCTCCACTTT.